This TCR beta chain was identified in a study of T cell repertoires in cytomegalovirus infection. Study overall: Based on public TCR beta signatures, there were indications of CMV infection and of a matching HLA type.

Points from the study as a whole: Individuals carrying CMV plus the relevant HLA were identified by cumulative frequency of public TCR beta families. What dominated the ex vivo response were HLA-C-restricted CMV-specific TCR beta clonotypes.

This clonotype showed up just a few times. What it binds is unknown. A single record per CDR3 protein comes from TCRdb applying MiXCR to the reads. The data contain hundreds of thousands of distinct CDR3 sequences, more than 40% of them singletons. CDR1 is SGHVS and CDR2 is FNYEAQ in the germline V gene. V lost 6 bases, J lost 4 bases, and 10 bases stayed unmatched. The CDR3 runs to 15 residues. This sequence was found in a human donor in good health (CMV status not recorded). Some clones in this sample may be carry-over from other donors' samples. The source material was cultured PBMCs, sampled from culture after CMV antigen stimulation. The rearrangement links TRBV7-6 to TRBJ2-5; TRBD1 aligns across 8 bases. As DNA, the CDR3 is TGTGCCAGCAGGCGAAGAGGACAGGGAGTAGAGACCCAGTACTTC. It specifies CASRRRGQGVETQYF.